These 14 T cell receptor beta chains were all obtained from the same sample, sequenced in a study of identical twins. MiXCR was run by TCRdb on the 5' RACE reads, yielding one entry per CDR3 protein. The sample records approximately 890,000 distinct CDR3 sequences, 9% to 15% being singletons. This sample also appeared in a second study, on yellow fever vaccine responses in identical twins.

The specimen sequenced was PBMCs. The receptors were gathered from a woman aged 18-29 years in good health.

This chain links TRBV2 with TRBJ2-7, with D possibly matching TRBD1 (6 bases). CDR1 and CDR2 (germline): SNHLY, FYNNEI. The CDR3 sequence is 17 residues long. V lost 2 bases and J lost 5, with 22 bases in between. CDR3 in DNA: TGTGCCAGCAGTGAATGGGGCTACAGGGCCGACCCAGACGAGCAGTACTTC. As protein: CASSEWGYRADPDEQYF.

This chain joins TRBV12-3 or TRBV12-4 and TRBJ2-7; TRBD2 matches at 13 bases. CDR3 length equals 15 residues. Trimming removed 6 bases from V and 7 bases from J; junction bases left unmatched: 9. CDR3 amino acids: CASSRSGTSGKEQYF. CDR3 sequence (DNA): TGTGCCAGCAGCCGATCCGGGACTAGCGGGAAAGAGCAGTACTTC.

The chain joins TRBV4-2 to TRBJ2-1; 11 nucleotides match TRBD2. The V segment lost 0 bases and the J segment 0 bases; nucleotides outside the gene matches: 7. The CDR3 has 19 residues. The V gene's germline CDR1 is LGHNA and CDR2 YNFKEQ. CDR3 nucleotide sequence: TGTGCCAGCAGCCAAGATTATGGGACTAGCGGCCTCTCCTACAATGAGCAGTTCTTC. Its protein product is CASSQDYGTSGLSYNEQFF.

As regards this clonotype: Compared with germline, one end of the junction differs, possibly owing to a read error. The chain carries TRBV20-1 and TRBJ2-2; TRBD1 might be the D (6 bases). Germline CDR1 reads DFQATT; CDR2 reads SNEGSKA (reference sequence). The CDR3 is 13 residues long. The CDR3 nucleotides read TGCCGTGCTAGATGGGACAACGACGGGGAGCTGTTTTTT. It specifies CRARWDNDGELFF.

This clonotype showed up just a few times. This chain joins TRBV20-1 and TRBJ2-1; 10 nucleotides agree with TRBD2. This CDR3 spans 15 amino acids. The germline gives CDR1 DFQATT, CDR2 SNEGSKA (reference sequence). J lost 7 bases, V lost 3 bases, and 9 bases had no gene match. In DNA, the CDR3 is TGCAGTGCTAGGTATCTAGCGGGAGTGAGGAATGAGCAGTTCTTC. Encoded protein: CSARYLAGVRNEQFF.

The table lists this clonotype with a few counts. The genes are TRBV15 and TRBJ2-7; perhaps TRBD2 as D (6 bases). The V and J ends lost 0 bases and 4 bases respectively, with 13 bases between them. This CDR3 is built from 15 residues. The germline V gene encodes CDR1 LNHNV and CDR2 YYDKDF (reference sequence). The CDR3 bases are TGTGCCACCAGCAGAGATTGGGGGGAACTTTACGAGCAGTACTTC. It yields the protein CATSRDWGELYEQYF.

The genes are TRBV20-1 and TRBJ1-1; no reliable D call. Germline assignment: CDR1 DFQATT and CDR2 SNEGSKA (reference sequence). The CDR3 is made up of 15 amino acids. V was shortened by 3 bases and J by 0 bases, with 14 bases between the two germline ends. This CDR3 is CSASIPGGVNTEAFF. The CDR3, as DNA: TGCAGTGCTAGTATCCCGGGAGGAGTGAACACTGAAGCTTTCTTT.

The chain couples TRBV13 to TRBJ1-2, with TRBD1 identical over 8 bases. Looked up from germline, CDR1 is PRHDT and CDR2 is FYEKMQ (reference sequence). Germline trimming cut 4 bases from V and 4 bases from J; bases unmatched to any gene: 8. The CDR3 is 15 amino acids. CDR3 sequence (DNA): TGTGCCAGCAGCTCGTACACAACAGGGGGCTATGGCTACACCTTC. Its translation: CASSSYTTGGYGYTF. Full variable domain (remainder filled in from reference TRBV13 and TRBJ1-2): AAGVIQSPRHLIKEKRETATLKCYPIPRHDTVYWYQQGPGQDPQFLISFYEKMQSDKGSIPDRFSAQQFSDYHSELNMSSLELGDSALYFCASSSYTTGGYGYTFGSGTRLTVV.

The rearrangement joins TRBV4-2 to TRBJ1-5; TRBD1 might be the D (5 bases). Germline CDR1 and CDR2: LGHNA and YNFKEQ. The V end lost 2 bases, the J end lost 4 bases, and 9 bases lay between the germline ends. The CDR3 is 14 residues long. The DNA of the CDR3 is TGTGCCAGCAGCCAAACAGACAGTAATCAGCCCCAGCATTTT. Its translation is CASSQTDSNQPQHF.

The chain recombines TRBV13 with TRBJ2-3; the D is unclear. Germline values: CDR1 PRHDT, CDR2 FYEKMQ (reference sequence). This CDR3 has 16 amino acids. V gave up 0 bases and J gave up 0 bases, with 10 bases separating them. CDR3 bases: TGTGCCAGCAGCTTAGGCAGACCTATTAGCACAGATACGCAGTATTTT. This sequence encodes CASSLGRPISTDTQYF.

As to this clonotype: At one end, the junction sequence differs from germline, possibly due to a read error. The rearrangement links TRBV20-1 to TRBJ2-5, with D perhaps matching TRBD2 (7 bases). The CDR3 covers 15 residues. Germline assignment: CDR1 DFQATT and CDR2 SNEGSKA (reference sequence). The CDR3 protein is CCARRLAEGGETQYF. The CDR3 nucleotides read TGCTGTGCGAGGCGTCTAGCGGAGGGGGGAGAGACCCAGTACTTC.

This clonotype came up a few times. The chain uses TRBV11-2 and TRBJ2-5; TRBD2 matches 9 bases. The V gene's germline CDR1 is SGHAT and CDR2 FQNNGV. Trimming removed 0 bases from V and 3 bases from J; junction bases left unmatched: 5. The CDR3 length is 16 residues. This chain's CDR3 is CASSLDGGGEKETQYF. The CDR3 DNA sequence: TGTGCCAGCAGCTTAGATGGCGGGGGGGAAAAAGAGACCCAGTACTTC. Variable domain in full (rest from reference TRBV11-2 and TRBJ2-5): EAGVAQSPRYKIIEKRQSVAFWCNPISGHATLYWYQQILGQGPKLLIQFQNNGVVDDSQLPKDRFSAERLKGVDSTLKIQPAKLEDSAVYLCASSLDGGGEKETQYFGPGTRLLVL.

CDR3 bases: TGTGCCAGCAGCTCCCAAGGGACCAACACAGATACGCAGTATTTT. As protein: CASSSQGTNTDTQYF. The chain employs TRBV7-2 and TRBJ2-3; D possibly matches TRBD1 or TRBD2 (5 bases each). The germline CDR1 and CDR2 sequences are SGHTA and FQGNSA. The germline V and J ends were trimmed by 4 bases and 2 bases, with 13 bases remaining between them. The CDR3 length is 15 residues.

This sequence joins TRBV19 and TRBJ2-7, with TRBD2 identical over 10 bases. The J segment lost 2 bases and the V segment lost 9 bases, leaving 10 bases of the junction unmatched. CDR3 length equals 15 residues. The germline V gene has CDR1 LNHDA and CDR2 SQIVND (reference sequence). As DNA, the CDR3 is TGTGCCAGACCCGAAGGACTAGCGGAACCCTACGAGCAGTACTTC. As protein: CARPEGLAEPYEQYF.